This TCR beta chain was recorded in a study of blood T cell repertoires in COVID-19. Germline CDR1 MNHEY, CDR2 SVGAGI. Trimming at V came to 6 bases and at J to 4 bases, leaving 5 bases not matched to a gene. The length of the CDR3 is 13 residues. Participant ages covered roughly 18 to 89 years across 24 US areas. Assay used: immunoSEQ multiplex PCR; TCRdb lists only in-frame clones, some missing. The sample records about 230,000 clones, about 90% being singletons. The chain recombines TRBV6-5 with TRBJ1-1, with TRBD1 matching 7 bases. The receptor's source is a woman aged 25-40 years with acute COVID-19. Source material: PBMCs or T cells enriched from blood (not recorded which). CDR3: CASRTGMGTEAFF. CDR3 DNA: TGTGCCAGCAGGACAGGGATGGGCACTGAAGCTTTCTTT.